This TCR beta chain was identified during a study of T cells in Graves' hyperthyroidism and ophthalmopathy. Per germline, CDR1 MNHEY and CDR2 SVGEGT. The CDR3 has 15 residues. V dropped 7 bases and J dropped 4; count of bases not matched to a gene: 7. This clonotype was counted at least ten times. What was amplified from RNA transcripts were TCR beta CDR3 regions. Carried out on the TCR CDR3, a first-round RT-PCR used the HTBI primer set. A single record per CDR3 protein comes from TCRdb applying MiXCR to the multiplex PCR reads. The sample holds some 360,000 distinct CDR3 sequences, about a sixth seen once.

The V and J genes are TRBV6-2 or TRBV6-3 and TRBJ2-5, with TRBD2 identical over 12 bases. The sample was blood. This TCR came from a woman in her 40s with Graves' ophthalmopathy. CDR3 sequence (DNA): TGTGCCAGCACCAAACTAGCGGGGGGTGGAGAGACCCAGTACTTC. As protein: CASTKLAGGGETQYF.